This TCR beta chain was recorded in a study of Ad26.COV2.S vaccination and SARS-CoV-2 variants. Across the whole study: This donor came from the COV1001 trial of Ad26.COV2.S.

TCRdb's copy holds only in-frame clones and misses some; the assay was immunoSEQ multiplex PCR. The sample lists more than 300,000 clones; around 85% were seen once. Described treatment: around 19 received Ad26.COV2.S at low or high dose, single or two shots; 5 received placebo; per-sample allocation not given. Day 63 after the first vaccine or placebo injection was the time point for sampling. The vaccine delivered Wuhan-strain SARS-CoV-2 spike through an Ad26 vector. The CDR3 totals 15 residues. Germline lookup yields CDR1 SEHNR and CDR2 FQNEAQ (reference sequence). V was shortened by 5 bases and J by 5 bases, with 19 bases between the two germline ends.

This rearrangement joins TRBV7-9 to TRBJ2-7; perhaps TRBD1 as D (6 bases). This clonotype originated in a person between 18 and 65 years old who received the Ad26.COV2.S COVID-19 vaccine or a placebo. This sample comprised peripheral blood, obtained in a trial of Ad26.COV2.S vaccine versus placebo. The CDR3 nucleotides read TGTGCCAGCAGCCCTAGGGGGACCAGGGCGGACGAGCAGTACTTC. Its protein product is CASSPRGTRADEQYF.